The clone carrying this T cell receptor (beta chain) was detected only once. The data stem from a study of T cell repertoires in aging, cancer and after chemotherapy. Study-wide background: The whole study produced a dataset of some 9 million TCR reads.

TRB rearrangements spanning V, D and J were amplified using mixed TRB-A/B primers. TCRdb re-called the multiplex PCR reads with MiXCR, one entry per CDR3 protein. The sample has about 10,000 distinct CDR3 sequences, 38% seen once. Germline-derived CDR1 and CDR2 are SGHDT and YYEEEE. V lost 0 bases, J lost 2 bases, and 7 bases lay in between. The CDR3 is 14 amino acids. Amplification of TCR beta used genomic DNA extracted from peripheral blood. Sequencing was carried out using blood. The chain couples TRBV5-6 to TRBJ2-3; D unresolved. This receptor was taken from a human donor in good health. CDR3 nucleotides: TGTGCCAGCAGCTTGGAGCCGTTCACAGATACGCAGTATTTT. Its protein product is CASSLEPFTDTQYF.